Listed here are 13 T cell receptor beta chains from one sample, sequenced in a study of blood T cell repertoires in COVID-19. Sequenced by immunoSEQ multiplex PCR; TCRdb stores in-frame clones only, minus some. The table has some 140,000 clones, over 75% seen once; the top ten hold 0.63%. Input material: peripheral blood. The receptors come from a man aged 55 to 70 with COVID-19, enrolled during active disease.

The chain couples TRBV16 to TRBJ2-5, with D perhaps matching TRBD1 (6 bases). The V end lost 0 bases, the J end lost 3 bases, and 11 bases lay between the germline ends. The CDR3 is 15 amino acids. From germline, CDR1 is KGHSY and CDR2 FQNENV. The CDR3 DNA reads TGTGCCAGCAGCCAATCGGGGGCAGCAAAAGAGACCCAGTACTTC. Translation gives CASSQSGAAKETQYF.

The chain couples TRBV5-4 to TRBJ2-7, with D tentatively TRBD1 (7 bases). V lost 2 bases, J lost 7 bases, and 13 bases lay in between. The CDR3 has 13 residues. The germline V gene encodes CDR1 SGHNT and CDR2 YYREEE (reference sequence). CDR3 amino acids: CASSFRGVGEQYF. The CDR3 bases are TGTGCCAGCAGCTTCAGGGGGGTGGGGGAGCAGTACTTC.

This clone showed up just a few times. The V gene is TRBV4-3, the J gene TRBJ2-3; 7 bases agree with TRBD2. Germline-derived CDR1 and CDR2 are LGHNA and YSLEER. The V gene end was trimmed by 0 bases and the J gene end by 7 bases; junction bases not matched to a gene: 7. The CDR3 is 15 amino acids. CDR3 region: CASSQDRGGGYTQYF. CDR3 coding DNA: TGCGCCAGCAGCCAAGATCGCGGCGGGGGATATACGCAGTATTTT.

This chain links TRBV7-9 with TRBJ2-1; the match to TRBD2 covers 9 bases. Trimming at V came to 5 bases and at J to 13 bases, leaving 15 bases not matched to a gene. Germline assignment: CDR1 SEHNR and CDR2 FQNEAQ (reference sequence). The CDR3 has 15 amino acids. The DNA of the CDR3 is TGTGCCAGCAGCCGCCACTTGATTAGCGGGGGAGACCAGTTCTTC. It is translated as CASSRHLISGGDQFF.

This clone was seen a single time. The J gene is TRBJ2-7, the V gene TRBV5-1, with a weak D call TRBD1 (5 bases). Per the germline V gene, CDR1 is SGHRS and CDR2 is YFSETQ. CDR3 length equals 12 residues. The V and J ends lost 0 bases and 9 bases respectively, with 10 bases between them. CDR3 coding DNA: TGCGCCAGCAGCTTGGGCCAGGACACGCAGTACTTC. Its protein is CASSLGQDTQYF. Based on the CDR3 plus reference TRBV5-1 and TRBJ2-7, the full variable domain is KAGVTQTPRYLIKTRGQQVTLSCSPISGHRSVSWYQQTPGQGLQFLFEYFSETQRNKGNFPGRFSGRQFSNSRSEMNVSTLELGDSALYLCASSLGQDTQYFGPGTRLTVT.

The rearrangement joins TRBV28 to TRBJ2-7, with TRBD1 identical over 9 bases. This CDR3 has 14 residues. J gave up 3 bases and V 3 bases, and 3 bases lay outside the gene matches. Germline values: CDR1 MDHEN, CDR2 SYDVKM. The CDR3 sequence is CASSLGQGIYEQYF. CDR3 sequence (DNA): TGTGCCAGCAGTTTGGGACAGGGAATCTACGAGCAGTACTTC. The variable domain in full, completed from reference TRBV28 and TRBJ2-7, reads DVKVTQSSRYLVKRTGEKVFLECVQDMDHENMFWYRQDPGLGLRLIYFSYDVKMKEKGDIPEGYSVSREKKERFSLILESASTNQTSMYLCASSLGQGIYEQYFGPGTRLTVT.

The chain joins TRBV28 to TRBJ2-1, with 9 bases identical to TRBD2. Trimming cost V 6 bases and J 3 bases; bases outside gene matches: 3. The germline V gene has CDR1 MDHEN and CDR2 SYDVKM. CDR3 length equals 14 residues. Written as DNA, the CDR3 is TGTGCCAGCAGCCATAGCGGGGGCTACAATGAGCAGTTCTTC. It is translated as CASSHSGGYNEQFF.

The table lists this clone with a count of one. The chain recombines TRBV6-5 with TRBJ1-2; D ambiguous. V was clipped by 7 bases and J by 6 bases, with 15 bases between them. This CDR3 has 13 amino acids. Germline-derived CDR1 and CDR2 are MNHEY and SVGAGI. CDR3 protein: CASIFADFHGYTF. The CDR3 nucleotides are TGTGCCAGCATCTTCGCGGATTTCCATGGCTACACCTTC.

In its sample, this clone was seen once. The chain is built from TRBV4-3 and TRBJ1-1, with D hard to call. Trimming took off 1 base at V and 4 bases at J, with 10 bases between the two ends. The germline CDR1 and CDR2 sequences are LGHNA and YSLEER. The CDR3 totals 14 residues. In nucleotides, the CDR3 is TGCGCCAGCAGCCAAGGTCTGGGCTCCACTGAAGCTTTCTTT. Translating it yields CASSQGLGSTEAFF.

The gene calls are TRBV19 and TRBJ2-7, with D possibly TRBD1 on 6 matching bases. The CDR3 covers 14 residues. In germline, CDR1 is LNHDA, CDR2 SQIVND (reference sequence). V was cut by 7 bases and J by 5 bases, with 18 bases left in between. CDR3 sequence (DNA): TGTGCCAGTAAATTGGGGGCAGGGATTCACGAGCAGTACTTC. Its translation is CASKLGAGIHEQYF.

The chain combines TRBV27 with TRBJ2-3; maybe TRBD1 (6 bases). V was clipped by 6 bases and J by 2 bases, with 18 bases between them. The CDR3 has 16 amino acids. The germline V gene encodes CDR1 MNHEY and CDR2 SMNVEV (reference sequence). The CDR3 DNA sequence: TGTGCCAGCAGCTTTTACCCGACAGGACCCACAGATACGCAGTATTTT. This codes for CASSFYPTGPTDTQYF.

The chain combines TRBV3-1 (or the pseudogene TRBV3-2) with TRBJ1-2; D not resolved. This CDR3 is 17 amino acids long. V was cut by 4 bases and J by 0 bases, with 18 bases left in between. Germline values: CDR1 LGHDT, CDR2 YNNKEL (reference sequence). CDR3 sequence reads: CASSPRDGRRANYGYTF. The CDR3 DNA sequence: TGTGCCAGCAGCCCGAGGGATGGCAGGCGAGCTAACTATGGCTACACCTTC.

V is TRBV12-5 and J is TRBJ1-5; maybe TRBD1 (6 bases). Germline CDR1 is LGHNT and CDR2 is FRNRAP. The CDR3 runs 13 residues. The V end was cut by 5 bases, the J end by 5 bases, with 10 bases between. CDR3 coding DNA: TGTGCTAGTGGTAGACAGGATTATCAGCCCCAGCATTTT. This encodes CASGRQDYQPQHF. Full variable domain (remainder filled in from reference TRBV12-5 and TRBJ1-5): DARVTQTPRHKVTEMGQEVTMRCQPILGHNTVFWYRQTMMQGLELLAYFRNRAPLDDSGMPKDRFSAEMPDATLATLKIQPSEPRDSAVYFCASGRQDYQPQHFGDGTRLSIL.